The 9 T cell receptor beta chains below come from one sample, sequenced in a study of human CD8 memory T cell subsets. Preparation of the TCR beta libraries relied on UMI-labeled 5' RACE. Reanalyzing the 5' RACE reads, TCRdb keeps one entry per CDR3 protein, without DNA. The sample's table shows about 3,700 distinct CDR3 sequences. The sequenced material came from CD8+ T cells from PBMCs. The receptors stem from a human donor in good health.

The CDR3 sequence is CASSQEGYEQYF. The genes are TRBV14 and TRBJ2-7. The CDR3 totals 12 residues. Germline lookup yields CDR1 SGHDN and CDR2 FVKESK.

This clonotype is medium-sized by frequency. The chain links TRBV9 to TRBJ2-1; the D call from TCRdb, TRBD2, cannot be confirmed without DNA. The CDR3 consists of 14 residues. The V gene's germline CDR1 is SGDLS and CDR2 YYNGEE. The CDR3 here is CASSVWGGGNEQFF.

CDR3 sequence: CSVAGTSDSYEQYF. The V gene is TRBV29-1, the J gene TRBJ2-7; TCRdb's D call, TRBD1, is unchecked because there is no DNA. Per germline, CDR1 SQVTM and CDR2 ANQGSEA. This CDR3 spans 14 amino acids.

This clonotype is identified as medium-sized from frequency. CDR3 protein: CASSQDPPGESYQPQHF. This chain connects TRBV4-1 to TRBJ1-5; TCRdb's D call of TRBD1 is untestable without DNA. Germline CDR1 MGHRA, CDR2 YSYEKL. The CDR3 extends over 17 amino acids.

The V and J genes are TRBV12-3 or TRBV12-4 and TRBJ2-7; TCRdb picks TRBD1, but there is no DNA to check that call. The CDR3 totals 14 residues. The CDR3 loop is CASSFGDRAYEQYF.

The rearrangement joins TRBV5-5 to TRBJ1-5; TCRdb designates TRBD1, a call that cannot be tested without DNA. Germline V gene sequence: CDR1 SGHKS, CDR2 YYEKEE (reference sequence). This CDR3 has 16 residues. CDR3 amino acids: CASSTALTGFNQPQHF.

This clonotype counts as medium-sized by frequency. The V gene is TRBV6-2 or TRBV6-3, the J gene TRBJ2-1; TCRdb designates TRBD2, a call that cannot be tested without DNA. Germline assignment: CDR1 MNHEY and CDR2 SVGEGT. The CDR3 is 13 amino acids. The CDR3 reads CASSYPIAGRQFF.

The chain is built from TRBV9 and TRBJ2-3. The germline gives CDR1 SGDLS, CDR2 YYNGEE. The CDR3 runs 12 residues. CDR3 region: CASRGYSDTQYF.

Measured by frequency, this clonotype is medium-sized. V usage is TRBV5-1 and J usage is TRBJ2-2; no DNA is available, so the TRBD2 call from TCRdb remains unchecked. The length of the CDR3 is 15 residues. Germline assignment: CDR1 SGHRS and CDR2 YFSETQ. CDR3 sequence: CASSFSSGSPGELFF.